These T cell receptor beta chains were read from a single sample in a study of control samples from healthy donors and cancer patients. Generated by immunoSEQ multiplex PCR, the TCRdb table keeps only in-frame clones and is missing some. The repertoire holds about 170,000 clones, with over 85% as singletons. Sequencing input: blood. The receptors derive from a woman aged 55-69 years in good health. Both conserved end residues are part of each CDR3. D genes are given only for firm matches. A clone size is listed for some rows: how often the clone was seen (once, few, many), or a class if it is expanded.

V	D	length	size	J	CDR3	DNA
TRBV6-4	-	11	-	TRBJ1-1	CASITGYEAFF	TGTGCCAGCATCACAGGGTATGAAGCTTTCTTT
TRBV6-2/TRBV6-3	-	12	-	TRBJ1-5	CASSYEGGAQHF	TGTGCCAGCAGTTACGAGGGTGGCGCCCAGCATTTT
TRBV2	-	12	-	TRBJ2-1	CASSGRFTGKFF	TGTGCCAGCAGTGGTAGGTTCACAGGGAAGTTCTTC
TRBV11-2	-	14	-	TRBJ2-7	CASSWTVTSYEQYF	TGTGCCAGCAGCTGGACAGTTACAAGCTACGAGCAGTACTTC
TRBV13	TRBD1	16	-	TRBJ2-3	CASSLLGTGRSDTQYF	TGTGCCAGCAGCTTACTCGGGACAGGGCGGTCAGATACGCAGTATTTT
TRBV11-2	-	13	-	TRBJ2-1	CASSLLARNEQFF	TGTGCCAGCAGCTTACTAGCGCGGAATGAGCAGTTCTTC
TRBV5-5	-	13	-	TRBJ2-7	CASKGSRETEQYF	TGTGCCAGCAAAGGTTCCCGGGAAACCGAGCAGTACTTC
TRBV29-1	TRBD2	15	-	TRBJ2-3	CSVGTSGGGTDTQYF	TGCAGCGTCGGGACTAGCGGGGGGGGGACAGATACGCAGTATTTT
TRBV7-2	-	15	-	TRBJ2-3	CASTPSWGDTDTQYF	TGTGCCAGCACCCCCTCATGGGGCGACACAGATACGCAGTATTTT
TRBV28	TRBD1	13	-	TRBJ1-6	CASTGQAPSPLHF	TGTGCCAGCACTGGACAGGCCCCTTCACCCCTCCACTTT
TRBV12-3/TRBV12-4	-	12	few	TRBJ1-1	CASCRVNTEAFF	TGTGCCAGCTGCCGGGTCAACACTGAAGCTTTCTTT
TRBV7-6	-	15	-	TRBJ2-7	CASSLVLGPEYEQYF	TGTGCCAGCAGCTTAGTTCTGGGGCCCGAATACGAGCAGTACTTC
TRBV4-1	TRBD2	17	-	TRBJ2-3	CASSHRLAGGGFDTQYF	TGCGCCAGCAGCCACCGACTAGCGGGGGGCGGCTTTGATACGCAGTATTTT
TRBV5-6	-	16	once	TRBJ1-5	CASSLGQGSSNQPQHF	TGTGCCAGCAGTCTAGGGCAGGGATCTAGCAATCAGCCCCAGCATTTT
TRBV11-2	-	15	-	TRBJ1-5	CASSPQGQPDQPQHF	TGTGCCAGCAGCCCCCAGGGACAACCGGATCAGCCCCAGCATTTT
TRBV10-2	-	17	-	TRBJ2-6	CASSEGTVLSGANVLTF	TGCGCCAGCAGTGAAGGGACGGTACTTTCTGGGGCCAACGTCCTGACTTTC
TRBV7-3	TRBD1	15	-	TRBJ1-1	CASSLKGGFVAEAFF	TGTGCCAGCAGCCTCAAAGGGGGCTTCGTGGCTGAAGCTTTCTTT
TRBV6-6	-	14	-	TRBJ1-2	CASRPTGPKGGYTF	TGTGCCAGCAGGCCAACCGGGCCCAAAGGTGGCTACACCTTC
TRBV7-9	-	14	few	TRBJ1-1	CASSWQGMNTEAFF	TGTGCCAGCAGCTGGCAGGGAATGAACACTGAAGCTTTCTTT
TRBV6-5	-	13	-	TRBJ1-2	CATAAGLGYGYTF	TGTGCCACCGCTGCTGGCCTAGGCTATGGCTACACCTTC
TRBV30	-	12	once	TRBJ1-4	CAWSGAGEKLFF	TGTGCCTGGAGTGGGGCTGGGGAAAAACTGTTTTTT
TRBV10-3	-	13	-	TRBJ2-3	CAISESLGTTQYF	TGTGCCATCAGTGAGTCTCTCGGGACTACGCAGTATTTT
TRBV6-5	TRBD1	13	-	TRBJ1-1	CASSARGRGEAFF	TGTGCCAGCAGCGCCAGGGGGCGGGGTGAAGCTTTCTTT
TRBV5-1	TRBD1	18	-	TRBJ2-3	CASSATLTGTGGRDTQYF	TGCGCCAGCAGCGCTACCCTTACCGGGACAGGGGGTCGAGATACGCAGTATTTT
TRBV2	-	15	-	TRBJ2-3	CASSGAGWSTDTQYF	TGTGCCAGCAGTGGTGCCGGGTGGAGCACAGATACGCAGTATTTT
TRBV5-5	-	15	-	TRBJ2-5	CASSLGPGRQETQYF	TGTGCCAGCAGCTTGGGGCCAGGACGACAAGAGACCCAGTACTTC
TRBV7-3	-	14	-	TRBJ2-5	CASSRYGTQETQYF	TGTGCCAGCAGCCGATACGGGACTCAAGAGACCCAGTACTTC
TRBV5-1	-	15	-	TRBJ1-6	CASSLDTGYNSPLHF	TGCGCCAGCAGCTTGGACACCGGGTATAATTCACCCCTCCACTTT
TRBV30	-	13	-	TRBJ1-2	CAWSPTVYYGYTF	TGTGCCTGGAGTCCCACGGTCTACTATGGCTACACCTTC
TRBV3-1/TRBV3-2	-	17	-	TRBJ1-1	CASSQDVGGVMIPEAFF	TGTGCCAGCAGCCAAGATGTGGGGGGGGTAATGATCCCTGAAGCTTTCTTT
TRBV15	-	15	-	TRBJ1-6	CATSGRLGHNSPLHF	TGTGCCACCAGCGGCCGTTTAGGACATAATTCACCCCTCCACTTT
TRBV9	-	14	-	TRBJ1-6	CASSVGGDNSPLHF	TGTGCCAGCAGCGTAGGAGGAGATAATTCACCCCTCCACTTT
TRBV18	-	14	once	TRBJ2-5	CASSPGRGQETQYF	TGTGCCAGCTCACCAGGTCGAGGGCAAGAGACCCAGTACTTC
TRBV11-2	-	11	-	TRBJ2-3	CASGNTDTQYF	TGTGCCAGTGGTAACACAGATACGCAGTATTTT
TRBV6-5	TRBD1	16	-	TRBJ1-6	CASSSRTGTYNSPLHF	TGTGCCAGCAGTTCGAGGACAGGAACCTATAATTCACCCCTCCACTTT
TRBV7-2	TRBD1	15	-	TRBJ1-1	CASSFHGQGASEAFF	TGTGCCAGCAGCTTCCATGGACAGGGGGCCTCTGAAGCTTTCTTT
TRBV7-9	-	11	-	TRBJ2-5	CASTPLESQYF	TGTGCCAGCACCCCCCTGGAGAGCCAGTACTTC
TRBV19	TRBD1	20	-	TRBJ1-5	CASSIYLGQGVSYKDQPQHF	TGTGCCAGTAGTATATATCTGGGACAGGGGGTATCGTATAAGGATCAGCCCCAGCATTTT
TRBV25-1	TRBD1	16	-	TRBJ2-1	CASSGGQGEVYNEQFF	TGTGCCAGCAGCGGAGGACAGGGGGAAGTCTACAATGAGCAGTTCTTC
TRBV5-1	-	13	-	TRBJ1-4	CASSPETNEKLFF	TGCGCCAGCAGCCCGGAAACGAATGAAAAACTGTTTTTT
TRBV7-2	TRBD2	15	-	TRBJ2-7	CASSLWLAGLYEQYF	TGTGCCAGCAGCTTATGGCTAGCGGGGCTCTACGAGCAGTACTTC
TRBV5-6	-	16	once	TRBJ1-1	CASSLTIVAGRAEAFF	TGTGCCAGCAGCTTGACCATAGTCGCCGGGCGGGCTGAAGCTTTCTTT
TRBV19	-	11	few	TRBJ2-7	CASSGSYEQYF	TGTGCCAGTTCAGGGTCCTACGAGCAGTACTTC
TRBV18	TRBD1	16	-	TRBJ1-5	CASSLSGGGVGQPQHF	TGTGCCAGCTCACTTTCAGGGGGCGGAGTGGGTCAGCCCCAGCATTTT
TRBV18	-	12	-	TRBJ1-2	CASSRQGYGYTF	TGTGCCAGCTCACGCCAGGGCTATGGCTACACCTTC
TRBV5-1	TRBD1	15	-	TRBJ1-5	CASSQGTGIHQPQHF	TGCGCCAGCAGCCAAGGGACAGGGATTCATCAGCCCCAGCATTTT
TRBV27	-	14	once	TRBJ1-4	CASSPPSPSGKLFF	TGTGCCAGCAGTCCCCCGTCCCCTTCGGGGAAACTGTTTTTT
TRBV7-9	-	13	-	TRBJ2-7	CASSLGGGGEQYF	TGTGCCAGCAGCTTAGGAGGTGGAGGCGAGCAGTACTTC
TRBV6-2/TRBV6-3	-	15	-	TRBJ2-1	CASSYGGRVYNEQFF	TGTGCCAGCAGTTACGGGGGGAGAGTTTACAATGAGCAGTTCTTC
TRBV14	TRBD1	15	once	TRBJ1-2	CASSQLDRGSDGYTF	TGTGCCAGCAGCCAACTCGACAGGGGAAGTGATGGCTACACCTTC
TRBV25-1	TRBD1	15	once	TRBJ2-7	CASSDTGGNPYEQYF	TGTGCCAGCAGTGATACAGGGGGCAACCCCTACGAGCAGTACTTC
TRBV2	TRBD1	16	-	TRBJ1-1	CASGMGQGLMNTEAFF	TGTGCCAGTGGTATGGGACAGGGTCTCATGAACACTGAAGCTTTCTTT
TRBV12-3/TRBV12-4	-	13	-	TRBJ1-1	CASSLLTGKEAFF	TGTGCCAGCAGCCTCCTTACGGGGAAGGAAGCTTTCTTT